The clone carrying this TCR beta chain was detected only a few times. The antigen remains unidentified. This sample is part of a study of T-cell reconstitution after alpha-beta-depleted transplantation in children. The study, taken as a whole, reports: Reportedly, only several hundred clones from non-depleted graft cells drove alpha-beta T-cell counts at about two months. Counts and diversity of T cells one year after transplant came mostly from newly produced T cells.

TCRbeta library preparation incorporated unique molecular identifiers. Via MiXCR, TCRdb re-called the PCR reads, giving one row per CDR3 protein. The sample has some 290,000 distinct CDR3 sequences, around 25% seen once. CDR1 is KGHSH, CDR2 LQKENI, per germline. The CDR3 consists of 16 residues. J was trimmed by 4 bases and V by 5 bases; bases with no gene match: 7. The sequence was collected from a male patient younger than 18 who had a stem cell transplant for acute lymphoblastic leukemia, so the T cells may come from the graft donor. V and J are TRBV18 and TRBJ2-2; TRBD2 aligns across 10 bases. The specimen was PBMCs, mostly from graft donor cells, collected 180 days after TCRalphabeta/CD19-depleted stem cell transplant. CDR3 coding DNA: TGTGCCAGCTCAACCCTAGCGGGAGATCGCACCGGGGAGCTGTTTTTT. Its protein is CASSTLAGDRTGELFF.